Reported below is one T cell receptor (beta chain). In the authors' workflow: Amplification with reference gene primers provided the estimates of nucleated cell counts. Sequencing used immunoSEQ multiplex PCR; TCRdb keeps in-frame clones, though not all of them. That table supplies the V and J calls and clone size; D and trimming were determined from the DNA. This repertoire shows approximately 35,000 clones, 80% found once; its top ten account for less than 35%. This record comes from a study of blood T cell repertoires in COVID-19. Study as a whole: Samples representing acute and convalescent COVID-19 were sourced from the United States, Italy and Spain. T cells, B-cell-depleted T cells, or PBMCs provided the cDNA or gDNA that served as material.

The V end lost 1 base, the J end lost 5 bases, and 15 bases lay between the germline ends. Germline V gene sequence: CDR1 LGHNA, CDR2 YSLEER. The CDR3 is 16 residues long. The rearrangement links TRBV4-3 to TRBJ2-4, with D tentatively TRBD1 (5 bases). Sequencing was performed on peripheral blood. This receptor was obtained from a man aged 80 or over with acute or convalescent COVID-19. This CDR3 is CASSQGIRVGENIQYF. CDR3 DNA: TGCGCCAGCAGCCAAGGGATTAGGGTAGGGGAAAACATTCAGTACTTC.